Shown below are 14 T cell receptor beta chains from a single sample sequenced in a study of blood T cell repertoires in COVID-19 (TCRdb year 2020). The protocol used for the library was the immunoSEQ multiplex PCR assay. Here the immuneACCESS table is served through TCRdb, limited to in-frame sequences with V and J called. Missing clones are a known gap in these copies; in checked studies unresolved V genes cover under half, and the rest lacks a known reason. The sample table shows about 76,000 clones, and around 86% are seen once. The top ten hold around a quarter of the sample. The sample comprised peripheral blood. These receptors were obtained from a human donor in a cohort sampled during active COVID-19.

The chain has TRBV15 and TRBJ1-1; TRBD1 matches at 7 bases. The CDR3 totals 15 residues. Germline values: CDR1 LNHNV, CDR2 YYDKDF (reference sequence). V shed 4 bases and J 5 bases; nucleotides not matched to a gene: 10. The CDR3 loop is CATSIGQASGTEAFF. The CDR3, as DNA: TGTGCCACCAGCATAGGACAGGCCTCGGGGACTGAAGCTTTCTTT.

This clone has only a few counts. J is TRBJ1-1 and V is TRBV29-1, with 10 bases fitting TRBD1. CDR3 size: 13 residues. The germline CDR1 and CDR2 sequences are SQVTM and ANQGSEA. V was pared by 7 bases and J by 5 bases, with 7 bases of the junction left unmatched. This CDR3 reads CSAVDRGLTEAFF. The CDR3 coding sequence is TGCAGCGCCGTCGACAGGGGGCTTACTGAAGCTTTCTTT.

CDR3 sequence: CASSSVRGGELFF. CDR3 nucleotide sequence: TGTGCCAGCAGCTCGGTCAGGGGGGGGGAGCTGTTTTTT. The chain has TRBV11-3 and TRBJ2-2; TRBD1 matches at 7 bases. Trimming took 4 bases from V and 8 from J; bases not matched to a gene: 4. The CDR3 spans 13 residues. Germline V gives CDR1 SGHNT, CDR2 YENEEA.

The chain uses TRBV5-5 and TRBJ2-2, with TRBD1 matching 8 bases. V was pared by 0 bases and J by 6 bases, with 1 base of the junction left unmatched. The CDR3 loop spans 14 amino acids. Germline assignment: CDR1 SGHKS and CDR2 YYEKEE (reference sequence). CDR3 residues: CASSLGTGPGELFF. For the CDR3, the DNA is TGTGCCAGCAGCTTGGGGACAGGGCCCGGGGAGCTGTTTTTT.

The chain has TRBV6-6 and TRBJ1-6, with 8 bases lining up with TRBD1. The CDR3 is 15 residues long. The V gene end was trimmed by 0 bases and the J gene end by 8 bases; junction bases not matched to a gene: 3. The germline gives CDR1 MNHNY, CDR2 SVGAGI (reference sequence). CDR3 DNA sequence: TGTGCCAGCAGTTACTCGAGGGACAGGTATTCACCCCTCCACTTT. This sequence encodes CASSYSRDRYSPLHF.

This clone has only a few counts. The chain employs TRBV15 and TRBJ2-3; no definite D call. V lost 2 bases to trimming and J lost 0 bases, with 12 bases between them. The CDR3 runs 16 residues. The germline V gene encodes CDR1 LNHNV and CDR2 YYDKDF (reference sequence). Written as DNA, the CDR3 is TGTGCCACCAGCAGACTTATAGGAGCTAGCACAGATACGCAGTATTTT. It is translated as CATSRLIGASTDTQYF.

There are a few counts of this clone. The V gene is TRBV7-3, the J gene TRBJ2-5; TRBD1 aligns across 8 bases. The length of the CDR3 is 15 residues. V lost 5 bases and J lost 2; bases outside the gene matches: 7. Germline values: CDR1 SGHTA, CDR2 FQGTGA. The CDR3 nucleotides are TGTGCCAGCAGCCCCCAGGGGGCGAGGCAAGAGACCCAGTACTTC. Its protein is CASSPQGARQETQYF.

This chain uses TRBV30 with TRBJ2-1; D is unresolved. The V end lost 3 bases, the J end lost 6 bases, and 12 bases lay between the germline ends. The CDR3 length is 13 residues. The V gene's germline CDR1 is GTSNPN and CDR2 SVGIG (reference sequence). The CDR3 coding sequence is TGTGCCTGGAGCGCAGGCACCTCCAATGAGCAGTTCTTC. Its translation: CAWSAGTSNEQFF.

This clone has only a few counts. The chain has TRBV3-1 (or the pseudogene TRBV3-2) and TRBJ2-3; 7 positions agree with TRBD2. CDR1 and CDR2 from the germline V gene are LGHDT and YNNKEL (reference sequence). Trimming cost V 6 bases and J 0 bases; bases outside gene matches: 6. This CDR3 comprises 15 residues. The CDR3 DNA reads as TGTGCCAGCAGGTTACAAGCGGGGAGCACAGATACGCAGTATTTT. Translating gives CASRLQAGSTDTQYF.

V is TRBV11-3 and J is TRBJ2-3; 12 bases are a match to TRBD2. The CDR3 sequence is 17 residues long. V dropped 1 base and J dropped 4; count of bases not matched to a gene: 6. CDR1 and CDR2 (germline): SGHNT, YENEEA. CDR3 DNA: TGTGCCAGCAGCTTAGTCTCGACTAGCGGGAGAGCAGATACGCAGTATTTT. It is translated as CASSLVSTSGRADTQYF.

This chain links TRBV6-5 with TRBJ2-3, with 7 bases matching TRBD1. Germline CDR1 and CDR2: MNHEY and SVGAGI. The V and J ends lost 5 bases and 3 bases, in that order; junction bases with no gene match: 8. The CDR3 has 15 amino acids. CDR3 sequence: CASSPRQGATDTQYF. DNA for the CDR3: TGTGCCAGCAGTCCACGACAGGGAGCGACAGATACGCAGTATTTT.

The V gene is TRBV7-3, the J gene TRBJ1-2; 10 bases agree with TRBD1. The junction had 7 bases not matched to a gene; V was cut back by 5 bases and J by 1 base. CDR1 and CDR2 from the germline V gene are SGHTA and FQGTGA. The length of the CDR3 is 16 residues. In DNA, the CDR3 is TGTGCCAGCAGCCCGGGGACAGGGGCTAGTAACTATGGCTACACCTTC. Protein product: CASSPGTGASNYGYTF.

The gene calls are TRBV27 and TRBJ2-3; 9 positions match TRBD2. The CDR3 is 18 residues long. Per the germline V gene, CDR1 is MNHEY and CDR2 is SMNVEV (reference sequence). With V trimmed by 3 bases and J by 3 bases, 13 bases remained unmatched. Written as DNA, the CDR3 is TGTGCCAGCAGTTTGCGGCCCCGCGGGGGGGCCGGGACAGATACGCAGTATTTT. It specifies CASSLRPRGGAGTDTQYF.

The V call is TRBV4-1, the J call TRBJ2-1; 9 nucleotides align to TRBD2. Germline CDR1 reads MGHRA; CDR2 reads YSYEKL. With V trimmed by 1 base and J by 7 bases, 8 bases remained unmatched. The CDR3 has 16 amino acids. Here the CDR3 DNA reads TGCGCCAGCAGCCAAGGTGGCGGGGGGGCTGATAATGAGCAGTTCTTC. Its protein is CASSQGGGGADNEQFF.